Following are 20 T cell receptor beta chains from one sample sequenced in a study of cytomegalovirus exposure and HLA in healthy donors. Profiling relied on immunoSEQ multiplex PCR, and the TCRdb table lists in-frame clones only, not all of them. The profile covers roughly 200,000 clones, with about 89% appearing a single time and approximately 7% taken by the ten largest. Sequencing input: PBMCs. The receptors stem from a man aged 25-45 years in good health and CMV-seropositive.

The rearrangement joins TRBV13 to TRBJ2-3, with TRBD2 matching 12 bases. J lost 2 bases, V lost 4 bases, and 7 bases had no gene match. CDR3 size: 17 residues. Germline V gene sequence: CDR1 PRHDT, CDR2 FYEKMQ (reference sequence). This chain's CDR3 is CASSSSLAGGPTDTQYF. In nucleotides, the CDR3 is TGTGCCAGCAGCTCATCTCTAGCGGGAGGGCCCACAGATACGCAGTATTTT.

The chain employs TRBV27 and TRBJ1-6, with D uncertain. Germline CDR1 reads MNHEY; CDR2 reads SMNVEV (reference sequence). The V and J ends lost 0 bases and 6 bases respectively, with 6 bases between them. There are 14 residues in the CDR3. The CDR3 sequence: CASSLSKVNSPLHF. CDR3 coding DNA: TGTGCCAGCAGTTTATCGAAGGTTAATTCACCCCTCCACTTT.

In its sample, this clone was seen once. The rearrangement uses TRBV6-1 and TRBJ2-7; D possibly matches TRBD1 or TRBD2 (5 bases each). Trimming took 4 bases from V and 1 from J, leaving 17 bases between them. From germline, CDR1 is MNHNS and CDR2 SASEGT. The CDR3 contains 16 residues. The CDR3 reads CASSVRGEGKSYEQYF. CDR3 DNA sequence: TGTGCCAGCAGTGTGCGTGGTGAGGGGAAATCCTACGAGCAGTACTTC.

The chain's CDR3 is CASDSGTGAGELFF. CDR3 DNA sequence: TGCGCCAGCGACTCAGGAACTGGCGCCGGGGAGCTGTTTTTT. The J gene is TRBJ2-2, the V gene TRBV5-1; D gene ambiguous. The V gene's germline CDR1 is SGHRS and CDR2 YFSETQ. The CDR3 has 14 residues. Trimming cost V 7 bases and J 6 bases, with 16 bases left between them.

V gene TRBV19 combines with J gene TRBJ1-3; no clear D. This CDR3 comprises 15 residues. Germline V gives CDR1 LNHDA, CDR2 SQIVND (reference sequence). Trimming removed 6 bases from V and 0 bases from J, with 12 bases in between. CDR3 DNA: TGTGCCAGTAGCCTTGGACGGTTCTCTGGAAACACCATATATTTT. Its protein is CASSLGRFSGNTIYF.

V is TRBV18 and J is TRBJ1-5; a weak D match, TRBD1 (5 bases). The V end was cut by 3 bases, the J end by 2 bases, with 17 bases between. The CDR3 consists of 17 residues. Germline CDR1 KGHSH, CDR2 LQKENI. The CDR3 here is CASSPGVGGRGNQPQHF. In nucleotides, the CDR3 is TGTGCCAGCTCACCTGGCGTCGGGGGACGGGGCAATCAGCCCCAGCATTTT.

This sequence joins TRBV5-1 and TRBJ2-3; 12 bases map to TRBD2. The V gene's germline CDR1 is SGHRS and CDR2 YFSETQ. CDR3 length equals 16 residues. The V segment lost 4 bases and the J segment 2 bases; nucleotides outside the gene matches: 5. This chain's CDR3 is CASSTLAGGDTDTQYF. Here the CDR3 DNA reads TGCGCCAGCAGCACCCTAGCGGGAGGGGACACAGATACGCAGTATTTT.

This rearrangement joins TRBV27 to TRBJ1-2; 9 nucleotides match TRBD1. Trimming took 6 bases from V and 7 from J; bases not matched to a gene: 15. The CDR3 loop spans 16 amino acids. Germline-derived CDR1 and CDR2 are MNHEY and SMNVEV (reference sequence). CDR3 loop: CASSTSNRGPRGGYTF. The CDR3 DNA sequence: TGTGCCAGCAGCACGAGTAACAGGGGGCCTCGGGGTGGCTACACCTTC.

The V and J genes are TRBV27 and TRBJ2-7; 12 bases match TRBD1. Germline trimming cut 4 bases from V and 3 bases from J; bases unmatched to any gene: 10. CDR1 is MNHEY and CDR2 is SMNVEV in the germline V gene (reference sequence). The CDR3 is made up of 17 amino acids. The CDR3 DNA follows: TGTGCCAGCAGTTCCGAGGGACAGGGGGCGTATTTCTACGAGCAGTACTTC. It encodes CASSSEGQGAYFYEQYF.

In DNA, the CDR3 is TGTGCCAGCAGCTTAGTAGCGGGGGGCAACAATGAGCAGTTCTTC. Encoded protein: CASSLVAGGNNEQFF. This chain links TRBV11-2 with TRBJ2-1, with TRBD2 matching over 10 bases. Looked up from germline, CDR1 is SGHAT and CDR2 is FQNNGV. The CDR3 extends over 15 amino acids. V lost 1 base to trimming and J lost 5 bases; unmatched junction nucleotides: 2.

The rearrangement uses TRBV25-1 and TRBJ1-2; 10 bases are shared with TRBD1. The CDR3 is made up of 13 amino acids. Germline assignment: CDR1 MGHDK and CDR2 SYGVNS. V lost 4 bases and J lost 7; bases outside the gene matches: 3. The CDR3 sequence: CASSARTGGGYTF. CDR3 nucleotides: TGTGCCAGCAGTGCCCGGACAGGGGGTGGCTACACCTTC.

This chain connects TRBV6-1 to TRBJ2-7; D ambiguous. Germline V gene lookup returns CDR1 MNHNS and CDR2 SASEGT. The CDR3 contains 14 residues. V lost 3 bases, J lost 3 bases, and 12 bases lay in between. CDR3 sequence (DNA): TGTGCCAGCAGTGATAGTGGCAGACTCTACGAGCAGTACTTC. Its translation: CASSDSGRLYEQYF.

This clone was recorded a few times. The rearrangement uses TRBV5-1 and TRBJ2-7; D is uncertain. The CDR3 spans 13 residues. V gave up 2 bases and J gave up 0 bases, with 6 bases separating them. CDR1 is SGHRS and CDR2 is YFSETQ in the germline V gene. The CDR3 sequence is CASSFTSSYEQYF. The CDR3 nucleotides read TGCGCCAGCAGCTTTACATCCTCCTACGAGCAGTACTTC.

The genes are TRBV28 and TRBJ1-1, with D perhaps TRBD1 (5 bases). Trimming removed 4 bases at V and 7 bases at J, with 16 bases between. The CDR3 extends over 14 amino acids. Per germline, CDR1 MDHEN and CDR2 SYDVKM. As DNA, the CDR3 is TGTGCCAGCAGTTACAGGTTAACTGATGGTGAAGCTTTCTTT. It specifies CASSYRLTDGEAFF.

The V call is TRBV27, the J call TRBJ2-7; tentatively, D is TRBD2 (6 bases). This CDR3 is 13 amino acids long. Per germline, CDR1 MNHEY and CDR2 SMNVEV (reference sequence). V was clipped by 8 bases and J by 3 bases, with 14 bases between them. This chain's CDR3 is CASSTPGGYEQYF. The CDR3 coding sequence is TGTGCCAGCTCTACACCCGGGGGCTACGAGCAGTACTTC.

The chain couples TRBV19 to TRBJ1-5; D remains ambiguous. CDR1 is LNHDA and CDR2 is SQIVND in the germline V gene (reference sequence). The CDR3 runs to 15 residues. With 1 base removed from V and 0 bases from J, the gap between germline ends came to 7 bases. As DNA, the CDR3 is TGTGCCAGTAGTATAGTGGGTTATAGCAATCAGCCCCAGCATTTT. Protein sequence: CASSIVGYSNQPQHF.

The V call is TRBV29-1, the J call TRBJ2-2; 8 bases agree with TRBD1. The CDR3 covers 14 residues. The J segment lost 2 bases and the V segment lost 7 bases, leaving 6 bases of the junction unmatched. Germline CDR1 SQVTM, CDR2 ANQGSEA. The CDR3 is CSGGQGLNTGELFF. CDR3 in DNA: TGCAGCGGAGGACAGGGATTAAACACCGGGGAGCTGTTTTTT.

The V and J genes are TRBV11-2 and TRBJ2-7, with 7 bases matching TRBD1. The CDR3 is made up of 15 amino acids. Germline loops: CDR1 SGHAT, CDR2 FQNNGV. V shed 5 bases and J 3 bases; nucleotides not matched to a gene: 10. The CDR3 region is CASSPRAGGFYEQYF. As DNA, the CDR3 is TGTGCCAGCAGCCCCCGGGCAGGGGGTTTCTACGAGCAGTACTTC.

CDR3 protein: CASSRQGSETQYF. The CDR3 DNA reads TGTGCCAGCAGCCGACAGGGTAGCGAGACCCAGTACTTC. This chain connects TRBV21-1 to TRBJ2-5; the table assigns TRBD1, which was not confirmed against the DNA. TRBV21-1 is listed as a pseudogene. This CDR3 is 13 amino acids long.

The chain carries TRBV30 and TRBJ2-7; the D gene is possibly TRBD2 (6 bases). Germline V gene lookup returns CDR1 GTSNPN and CDR2 SVGIG (reference sequence). V was trimmed by 1 base and J by 3 bases, leaving 19 bases between them. The CDR3 consists of 16 residues. CDR3 amino acids: CAWSEGVWGGNYEQYF. Written as DNA, the CDR3 is TGTGCCTGGAGTGAAGGCGTCTGGGGCGGGAACTACGAGCAGTACTTC.